This is a list of T cell receptor beta chains from one sample in a study of blood T cell repertoires in COVID-19. Measured with immunoSEQ multiplex PCR; TCRdb has only the in-frame clones, and not every one. The sample holds 120,000 to 150,000 clones, roughly 83% seen once. Material: PBMCs or T cells enriched from blood (not recorded which). These receptors were collected from a man aged 35 to 55 with acute COVID-19. The CDR3 runs from the conserved cysteine through the conserved F or W. The order of the fields is CDR3 length, V gene, D gene, clone size, J gene, CDR3 protein, CDR3 DNA. A D gene is named only where the DNA matches it firmly. Size tells how often a clone was seen (once, few, many) or the class of an expanded clone, and some rows leave it out.

14	TRBV5-1	.	.	TRBJ1-1	CASSLEEVSAEAFF	TGCGCCAGCAGCTTGGAGGAGGTATCGGCTGAAGCTTTCTTT
14	TRBV7-2	.	.	TRBJ2-7	CASSEVGSSYEQYF	TGTGCCAGCAGCGAGGTTGGGAGCTCCTACGAGCAGTACTTC
14	TRBV28	.	.	TRBJ2-4	CASSLLGGKNIQYF	TGTGCCAGCAGTTTATTAGGGGGCAAAAACATTCAGTACTTC
16	TRBV20-1	.	.	TRBJ1-5	CSASNSDLPNNQPQHF	TGCAGTGCTAGTAATTCGGACTTACCGAACAATCAGCCCCAGCATTTT
15	TRBV19	TRBD2	.	TRBJ2-5	CASSMGSGGGETQYF	TGTGCCAGTAGTATGGGTAGCGGGGGAGGAGAGACCCAGTACTTC
14	TRBV25-1	.	.	TRBJ2-1	CASSEYPADNEQFF	TGTGCCAGCAGTGAATATCCAGCGGACAATGAGCAGTTCTTC
11	TRBV20-1	.	.	TRBJ1-5	CSATRGQPQHF	TGCAGTGCTACCCGGGGACAGCCCCAGCATTTT
16	TRBV18	TRBD2	.	TRBJ2-7	CASSNLAGGQSYEQYF	TGTGCCAGCTCTAATCTAGCGGGGGGCCAATCCTACGAGCAGTACTTC
15	TRBV9	.	once	TRBJ1-2	CASSVEGHLNYGYTF	TGTGCCAGCAGCGTAGAGGGACACCTTAACTATGGCTACACCTTC
15	TRBV5-1	TRBD1	.	TRBJ2-2	CASSLARTGHGELFF	TGCGCCAGCAGCTTGGCCCGGACAGGGCACGGGGAGCTGTTTTTT
15	TRBV6-5	TRBD2	.	TRBJ2-7	CASSSSRLAGYEQYF	TGTGCCAGCAGTTCCTCTCGACTAGCGGGCTACGAGCAGTACTTC
15	TRBV6-5	.	few	TRBJ1-5	CASRLGLNGNQPQHF	TGTGCCAGCAGATTGGGACTGAACGGAAATCAGCCCCAGCATTTT
15	TRBV4-3	.	.	TRBJ2-1	CASSQDAPSNVEQFF	TGCGCCAGCAGCCAAGATGCCCCGAGCAACGTTGAGCAGTTCTTC
16	TRBV5-1	TRBD2	.	TRBJ2-1	CASSSITSGGYNEQFF	TGCGCCAGCAGCTCCATCACTAGCGGGGGTTACAATGAGCAGTTCTTC
15	TRBV6-5	TRBD2	once	TRBJ2-7	CASSWSASGSYEQYF	TGTGCCAGCAGTTGGTCGGCTAGCGGGAGCTACGAGCAGTACTTC
17	TRBV6-1	TRBD1	.	TRBJ2-6	CASREGQGAAGANVLTF	TGTGCCAGCAGGGAAGGACAGGGGGCGGCTGGGGCCAACGTCCTGACTTTC
16	TRBV4-1	.	.	TRBJ1-4	CASSQEAFGTNEKLFF	TGCGCCAGCAGCCAAGAGGCCTTTGGAACTAATGAAAAACTGTTTTTT
15	TRBV18	TRBD2	.	TRBJ2-7	CASSPTSGSSYEQYF	TGTGCCAGCTCACCCACTAGCGGGAGCTCCTACGAGCAGTACTTC
14	TRBV5-4	.	.	TRBJ2-5	CASSLIGVQETQYF	TGTGCCAGCAGCTTGATCGGGGTACAAGAGACCCAGTACTTC
14	TRBV5-4	.	.	TRBJ1-6	CASSVGQELSPLHF	TGTGCCAGCAGCGTAGGACAAGAATTATCACCCCTCCACTTT
15	TRBV21-1	.	.	TRBJ2-7	CASSKMRRSSYEQYF	TGTGCCAGCAGCAAAATGCGACGGAGCTCCTACGAGCAGTACTTC
12	TRBV19	.	.	TRBJ1-2	CASSISDYGYTF	TGTGCCAGTAGTATCAGCGACTATGGCTACACCTTC
15	TRBV19	TRBD2	.	TRBJ2-3	CASIRTSGSADTQYF	TGTGCCAGTATTCGGACTAGCGGGAGTGCAGATACGCAGTATTTT
15	TRBV5-4	.	.	TRBJ1-2	CASSSPERDYYGYTF	TGTGCCAGCAGCTCGCCTGAAAGGGACTACTATGGCTACACCTTC
16	TRBV19	TRBD2	.	TRBJ2-5	CASSTTSGGPQETQYF	TGTGCCAGTAGTACGACTAGCGGGGGGCCCCAAGAGACCCAGTACTTC
15	TRBV10-2	.	.	TRBJ1-5	CASSLKVGSNQPQHF	TGCGCCAGCAGCCTCAAGGTCGGGAGCAATCAGCCCCAGCATTTT
15	TRBV6-5	.	.	TRBJ2-2	CASSYSQTNTGELFF	TGTGCCAGCAGTTACTCTCAGACGAACACCGGGGAGCTGTTTTTT
17	TRBV11-2	.	.	TRBJ2-2	CASSLGSQPRNTGELFF	TGTGCCAGCAGCCTCGGGAGTCAGCCACGAAACACCGGGGAGCTGTTTTTT
14	TRBV28	TRBD1	.	TRBJ2-7	CASRDRVSSYEQYF	TGTGCCAGCAGAGACAGGGTGAGCTCCTACGAGCAGTACTTC
12	TRBV12-3/TRBV12-4	.	.	TRBJ1-2	CASSSEGYGYTF	TGTGCCAGCAGTTCTGAGGGATATGGCTACACCTTC
16	TRBV28	.	few	TRBJ2-7	CATRRGTAGNSYEQYF	TGTGCCACCAGAAGGGGGACGGCGGGTAACTCCTACGAGCAGTACTTC
15	TRBV28	.	.	TRBJ1-1	CASSPSGSLNTEAFF	TGTGCCAGCAGTCCCTCGGGAAGTCTGAACACTGAAGCTTTCTTT
15	TRBV30	.	few	TRBJ1-2	CAWRPPPAGEYGYTF	TGTGCCTGGAGACCCCCCCCGGCAGGGGAGTATGGCTACACCTTC
15	TRBV3-1/TRBV3-2	TRBD2	.	TRBJ2-7	CASSTYSGIAYEQYF	TGTGCCAGCAGCACGTATAGCGGGATAGCTTACGAGCAGTACTTC
16	TRBV7-7	TRBD2	.	TRBJ2-3	CASSLGASGGTDTQYF	TGTGCCAGCAGCTTAGGGGCTAGCGGGGGCACAGATACGCAGTATTTT
15	TRBV6-5	.	.	TRBJ2-5	CASSYQDLKPETQYF	TGTGCCAGCAGTTATCAGGACTTAAAACCGGAGACCCAGTACTTC
14	TRBV6-1	.	.	TRBJ1-5	CASSDRGWNQPQHF	TGTGCCAGCAGTGACCGGGGATGGAATCAGCCCCAGCATTTT
14	TRBV5-1	.	.	TRBJ1-2	CASSLGSGSQGYTF	TGCGCCAGCAGCTTGGGGAGCGGGAGTCAAGGCTACACCTTC
17	TRBV13	.	.	TRBJ1-1	CASSLGGGPERNTEAFF	TGTGCCAGCAGCTTAGGGGGGGGTCCGGAGAGGAACACTGAAGCTTTCTTT
16	TRBV4-1	TRBD2	once	TRBJ2-5	CASSQAGLAGAETQYF	TGCGCCAGCAGCCAAGCTGGACTAGCGGGAGCAGAGACCCAGTACTTC